The following is a TCR beta chain sequence with its context. The sample contains more than one DNA sequence encoding this CDR3. The V gene's germline CDR1 is MNHEY and CDR2 SMNVEV (reference sequence). There are 15 residues in the CDR3. V dropped 5 bases and J dropped 3; count of bases not matched to a gene: 5. The sample is drawn from a study of blood T cell repertoires in COVID-19. Some clones are missing from TCRdb's copy, which holds only in-frame ones; the method was immunoSEQ multiplex PCR. The sample includes around 310,000 clones, about 90% seen only once; the top ten take roughly 10%. Grouping used clinical history reported by participants in a survey and questionnaire.

Specimen: PBMCs or T cells enriched from blood (not recorded which). The chain uses TRBV27 and TRBJ2-7, with 12 bases fitting TRBD2. The TCR was taken from a woman under 40 who had recovered from COVID-19. CDR3 protein: CASSLLAGGFYEQYF. As DNA, the CDR3 is TGTGCCAGCAGTCTCCTAGCGGGAGGGTTCTACGAGCAGTACTTC.